Below are 21 T cell receptor beta chains sequenced from a single sample in a study of human T cells and chemical hapten exposure. TCRdb independently ran MiXCR on the RACE reads; one entry per CDR3 protein. The sample includes some 200,000 distinct CDR3 sequences, roughly 30% of them seen just once. Described time point: pre-sensitization, week 0. Treatment indicated: therapeutic diphenylcyclopropenone sensitization with weekly scalp DPC. The sequencing here drew on whole blood, taken in connection with sensitization to the hapten diphenylcyclopropenone (DPC). The receptors were gathered from a woman aged 25-40 years with alopecia areata. Some clones in this sample may be carry-over from other donors' samples.

This chain uses TRBV29-1 with TRBJ2-5; D unresolved. V was pared by 6 bases and J by 5 bases, with 10 bases between. The CDR3 covers 11 residues. Germline CDR1 and CDR2: SQVTM and ANQGSEA. CDR3 sequence: CSVSLKETQYF. In DNA, the CDR3 is TGCAGCGTGAGCCTTAAGGAGACCCAGTACTTC.

J is TRBJ1-1 and V is TRBV10-3; D is undetermined. The length of the CDR3 is 11 residues. Germline values: CDR1 ENHRY, CDR2 SYGVKD. The V end lost 7 bases, the J end lost 5 bases, and 8 bases lay between the germline ends. The CDR3 sequence is CAIKVGTEAFF. In nucleotides, the CDR3 is TGTGCCATCAAAGTTGGGACTGAAGCTTTCTTT.

This clonotype was picked up a small number of times. The rearrangement links TRBV29-1 to TRBJ2-2; the D gene is possibly TRBD2 (6 bases). The CDR3 runs to 13 residues. CDR1 SQVTM and CDR2 ANQGSEA come from the germline V gene. V lost 7 bases and J 3 bases, leaving 12 bases between the germline ends. The CDR3 reads CSGGTRYTGELFF. The DNA of the CDR3 is TGCAGCGGCGGGACTCGATACACCGGGGAGCTGTTTTTT.

The V and J genes are TRBV4-1 and TRBJ1-5, with D uncertain. Deletions cut 4 bases from V and 4 bases from J, with 14 bases between. Germline CDR1 and CDR2: MGHRA and YSYEKL. The CDR3 is 15 amino acids. CDR3 bases: TGCGCCAGCAGCCCGGAAGCCCCGGGGAATCAGCCCCAGCATTTT. This sequence encodes CASSPEAPGNQPQHF.

CDR3 sequence (DNA): TGTGCCAGTAGTGTGACTAGCGGAACCCTATACAATGAGCAGTTCTTC. Translated: CASSVTSGTLYNEQFF. V gene TRBV19 combines with J gene TRBJ2-1; 9 bases align to TRBD2. Trimming removed 5 bases from V and 4 bases from J; junction bases left unmatched: 9. The CDR3 is 16 residues long. The V gene's germline CDR1 is LNHDA and CDR2 SQIVND (reference sequence).

This chain links TRBV20-1 with TRBJ2-1, with 12 bases lining up with TRBD2. Germline lookup yields CDR1 DFQATT and CDR2 SNEGSKA (reference sequence). The V and J ends lost 1 base and 0 bases, in that order; junction bases with no gene match: 4. The CDR3 is 17 residues long. CDR3 protein: CSARGPSGRASYNEQFF. For the CDR3, the DNA is TGCAGTGCTAGAGGGCCTAGCGGGAGGGCCTCCTACAATGAGCAGTTCTTC.

There are a few counts of this clonotype. J is TRBJ2-7 and V is TRBV5-4, with D unclear. CDR1 and CDR2 from the germline V gene are SGHNT and YYREEE (reference sequence). Trimming pared 0 bases from V and 4 bases from J, leaving 8 bases between. The CDR3 sequence is 13 residues long. The CDR3 loop reads CASSLDPAYEQYF. The CDR3 DNA sequence: TGTGCCAGCAGCTTGGATCCGGCTTACGAGCAGTACTTC.

This clonotype was picked up a small number of times. The rearrangement uses TRBV9 and TRBJ2-5; a possible D gene is TRBD1 (6 bases). Germline V gene data show CDR1 as SGDLS and CDR2 as YYNGEE. V was cut by 4 bases and J by 1 base, with 14 bases left in between. This CDR3 contains 15 residues. CDR3 nucleotides: TGTGCCAGCAGCTCTAGTGGACAGCCCCAAGAGACCCAGTACTTC. It translates to CASSSSGQPQETQYF.

V and J are TRBV9 and TRBJ2-3; unclear D gene. This CDR3 region has 15 residues. The V and J ends lost 6 bases and 6 bases respectively, with 20 bases between them. From germline, CDR1 is SGDLS and CDR2 YYNGEE. CDR3 nucleotides: TGTGCCAGCAACAACCTTGGAAGTCTTATGGATACGCAGTATTTT. This codes for CASNNLGSLMDTQYF.

The chain uses TRBV7-2 and TRBJ2-6, with D tentatively TRBD1 (6 bases). The V gene lost 5 bases and the J gene lost 0 bases, with 11 bases spanning the gap. Germline V gene sequence: CDR1 SGHTA, CDR2 FQGNSA. This CDR3 region has 16 residues. The CDR3 DNA reads TGTGCCAGCAGCCGAACAGGGACCTCTGGGGCCAACGTCCTGACTTTC. As protein: CASSRTGTSGANVLTF.

The chain couples TRBV18 to TRBJ2-2; TRBD2 might be the D (7 bases). The CDR3 contains 17 residues. From germline, CDR1 is KGHSH and CDR2 LQKENI. V was shortened by 3 bases and J by 6 bases, with 20 bases between the two germline ends. CDR3 sequence (DNA): TGTGCCAGCTCACCCTCGTTCCGGGGGGCCGGGGCCGGGGAGCTGTTTTTT. Translation gives CASSPSFRGAGAGELFF.

V is TRBV27 and J is TRBJ1-1, with D perhaps TRBD1 (5 bases). Germline CDR1 MNHEY, CDR2 SMNVEV (reference sequence). V was shortened by 6 bases and J by 7 bases, with 18 bases between the two germline ends. CDR3 length: 14 amino acids. CDR3 DNA sequence: TGTGCCAGCAGATTAACACCCGGGGGGTATGAAGCTTTCTTT. Translating gives CASRLTPGGYEAFF.

This rearrangement joins TRBV28 to TRBJ2-1; 7 bases fit TRBD2. J lost 5 bases, V lost 5 bases, and 15 bases had no gene match. This CDR3 comprises 17 residues. Per germline, CDR1 MDHEN and CDR2 SYDVKM. DNA for the CDR3: TGTGCCAGCAGTCCGCTCGGTATGGGCGGGAGTCACAATGAGCAGTTCTTC. It codes for CASSPLGMGGSHNEQFF.

There are a few counts of this clonotype. The chain carries TRBV24-1 and TRBJ2-3; weak D call: TRBD2 (6 bases). The CDR3 covers 18 residues. The V end lost 2 bases, the J end lost 1 base, and 18 bases lay between the germline ends. Looked up from germline, CDR1 is KGHDR and CDR2 is SFDVKD. CDR3 nucleotides: TGTGCCACCAGTGATTCATATCAGCGGGCGTCTGGCACAGATACGCAGTATTTT. The encoded protein is CATSDSYQRASGTDTQYF.

This clonotype has only a few counts. The rearrangement uses TRBV12-3 or TRBV12-4 and TRBJ2-1; D might be TRBD2 (5 bases). The CDR3 contains 12 residues. The ends were cut back, 4 bases at V and 12 bases at J, with 13 bases in the middle. The CDR3 spells CASSSPEGGQFF. CDR3 in DNA: TGTGCCAGCAGTTCCCCTGAAGGAGGGCAGTTCTTC.

A few counts support this clonotype. The V call is TRBV29-1, the J call TRBJ2-1, with 13 nucleotides matching TRBD2. The trim removed 5 bases at V and 4 bases at J, leaving 11 bases unmatched. Germline V CDR1 and CDR2: SQVTM, ANQGSEA. This CDR3 is 17 amino acids long. DNA of the CDR3: TGCAGCGTTAGCCGTCCAGGGACTAGCGGGACTTACAATGAGCAGTTCTTC. The encoded protein is CSVSRPGTSGTYNEQFF.

This chain joins TRBV20-1 and TRBJ2-7; 7 bases match TRBD1. CDR1 DFQATT and CDR2 SNEGSKA come from the germline V gene (reference sequence). The V gene end was trimmed by 5 bases and the J gene end by 6 bases; junction bases not matched to a gene: 10. The CDR3 is 13 amino acids. The CDR3 is CSAPRQGGGEQYF. CDR3 DNA sequence: TGCAGTGCTCCACGACAGGGCGGAGGCGAGCAGTACTTC.

This clonotype has more than one count but fewer than ten. This rearrangement joins TRBV29-1 to TRBJ2-1, with 7 bases lining up with TRBD1. The CDR3 loop spans 15 amino acids. J lost 3 bases, V lost 1 base, and 6 bases had no gene match. Germline lookup yields CDR1 SQVTM and CDR2 ANQGSEA. For the CDR3, the DNA is TGCAGCGTTGAAGGTTACAGGGGCGGCTACAATGAGCAGTTCTTC. It yields the protein CSVEGYRGGYNEQFF.

This clonotype appeared many times. J is TRBJ1-2 and V is TRBV5-6; 9 bases match TRBD1. Germline values: CDR1 SGHDT, CDR2 YYEEEE. The ends lost 0 bases at V and 6 bases at J; junction bases unmatched: 0. CDR3 length: 13 amino acids. The CDR3 sequence: CASSLGQGDGYTF. The CDR3, as DNA: TGTGCCAGCAGCTTGGGACAGGGGGATGGCTACACCTTC.

This clonotype was observed a single time. The chain uses TRBV5-4 and TRBJ2-3; 10 bases agree with TRBD2. The junction had 1 base not matched to a gene; V was cut back by 0 bases and J by 6 bases. Germline V CDR1 and CDR2: SGHNT, YYREEE (reference sequence). This CDR3 has 14 amino acids. CDR3 nucleotides: TGTGCCAGCAGCTTGGCTAGCGGGAGTGATACGCAGTATTTT. Amino acid sequence: CASSLASGSDTQYF.

The sample holds a few counts of this clonotype. This rearrangement joins TRBV27 to TRBJ1-1; perhaps TRBD1 as D (5 bases). The CDR3 has 13 residues. Germline CDR1 reads MNHEY; CDR2 reads SMNVEV (reference sequence). Trimming took off 7 bases at V and 2 bases at J, with 11 bases between the two ends. CDR3 protein: CASIGATNTEAFF. In DNA form, the CDR3 reads TGTGCCAGCATTGGGGCTACTAACACTGAAGCTTTCTTT.